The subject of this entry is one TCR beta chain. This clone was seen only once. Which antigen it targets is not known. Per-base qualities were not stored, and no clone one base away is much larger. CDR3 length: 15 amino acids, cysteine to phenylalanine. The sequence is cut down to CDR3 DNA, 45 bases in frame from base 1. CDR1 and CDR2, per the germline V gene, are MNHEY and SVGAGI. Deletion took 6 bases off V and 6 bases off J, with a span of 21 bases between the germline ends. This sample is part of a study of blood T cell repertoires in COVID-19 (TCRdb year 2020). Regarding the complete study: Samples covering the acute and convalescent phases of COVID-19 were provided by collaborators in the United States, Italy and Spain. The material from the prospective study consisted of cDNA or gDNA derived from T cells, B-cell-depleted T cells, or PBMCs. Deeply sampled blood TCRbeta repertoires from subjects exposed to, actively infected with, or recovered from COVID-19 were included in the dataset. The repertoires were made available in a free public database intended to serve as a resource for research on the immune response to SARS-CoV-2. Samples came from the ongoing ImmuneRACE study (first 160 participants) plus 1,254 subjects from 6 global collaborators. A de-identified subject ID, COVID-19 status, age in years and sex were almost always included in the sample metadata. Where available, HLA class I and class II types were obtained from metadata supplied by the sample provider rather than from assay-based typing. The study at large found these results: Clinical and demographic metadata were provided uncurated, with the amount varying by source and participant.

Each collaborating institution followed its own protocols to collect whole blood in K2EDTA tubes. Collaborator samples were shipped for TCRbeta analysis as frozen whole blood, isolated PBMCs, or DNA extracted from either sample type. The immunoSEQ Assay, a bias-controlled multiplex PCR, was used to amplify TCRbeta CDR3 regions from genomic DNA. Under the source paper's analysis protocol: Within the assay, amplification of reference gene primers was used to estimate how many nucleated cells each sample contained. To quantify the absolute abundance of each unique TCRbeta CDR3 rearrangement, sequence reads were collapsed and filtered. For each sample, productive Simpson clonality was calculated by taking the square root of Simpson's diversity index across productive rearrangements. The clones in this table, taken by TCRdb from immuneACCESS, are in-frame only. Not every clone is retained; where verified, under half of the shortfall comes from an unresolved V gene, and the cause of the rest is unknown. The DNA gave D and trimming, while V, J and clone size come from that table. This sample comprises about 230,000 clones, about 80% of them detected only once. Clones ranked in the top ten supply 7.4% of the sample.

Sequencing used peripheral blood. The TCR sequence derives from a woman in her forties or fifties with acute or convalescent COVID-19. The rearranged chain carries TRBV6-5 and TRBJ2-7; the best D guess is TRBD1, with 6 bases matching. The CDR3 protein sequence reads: CASRRGQFIGGEQYF. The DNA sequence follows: TGTGCCAGCAGACGAGGACAGTTCATTGGAGGCGAGCAGTACTTC.